This section outlines one T cell receptor beta chain sequence together with its context. The data belong to a study of technical replicates of blood from several donors. The V and J ends lost 5 bases and 4 bases respectively, with 12 bases between them. CDR1 KGHSH and CDR2 LQKENI come from the germline V gene. This CDR3 has 13 residues. Method: immunoSEQ multiplex PCR; TCRdb's copy keeps in-frame clones and lacks some. The table has roughly 79,000 clones, approximately 93% seen once. The sequencing input was T cells isolated from PBMCs. This chain joins TRBV18 and TRBJ2-7, with a possible D match to TRBD2 (5 bases). The sequence was collected from a human donor in good health. The CDR3 loop reads CASSEGRGYEQYF. The CDR3 DNA follows: TGTGCCAGCTCAGAGGGTAGAGGTTACGAGCAGTACTTC. Using reference TRBV18 and TRBJ2-7 for the parts outside the CDR3, the full variable domain is NAGVMQNPRHLVRRRGQEARLRCSPMKGHSHVYWYRQLPEEGLKFMVYLQKENIIDESGMPKERFSAEFPKEGPSILRIQQVVRGDSAAYFCASSEGRGYEQYFGPGTRLTVT.